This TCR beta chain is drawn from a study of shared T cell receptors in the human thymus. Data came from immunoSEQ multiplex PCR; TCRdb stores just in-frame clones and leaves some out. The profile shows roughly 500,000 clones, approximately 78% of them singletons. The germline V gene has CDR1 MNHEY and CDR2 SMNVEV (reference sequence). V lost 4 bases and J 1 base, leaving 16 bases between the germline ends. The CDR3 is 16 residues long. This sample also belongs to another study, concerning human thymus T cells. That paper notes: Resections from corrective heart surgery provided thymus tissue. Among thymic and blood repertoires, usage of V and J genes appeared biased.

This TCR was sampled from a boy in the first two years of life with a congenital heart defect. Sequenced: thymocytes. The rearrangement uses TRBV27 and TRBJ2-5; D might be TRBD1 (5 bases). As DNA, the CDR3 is TGTGCCAGCAGTTCCATAGGGGCTACCTCCCAAGAGACCCAGTACTTC. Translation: CASSSIGATSQETQYF.